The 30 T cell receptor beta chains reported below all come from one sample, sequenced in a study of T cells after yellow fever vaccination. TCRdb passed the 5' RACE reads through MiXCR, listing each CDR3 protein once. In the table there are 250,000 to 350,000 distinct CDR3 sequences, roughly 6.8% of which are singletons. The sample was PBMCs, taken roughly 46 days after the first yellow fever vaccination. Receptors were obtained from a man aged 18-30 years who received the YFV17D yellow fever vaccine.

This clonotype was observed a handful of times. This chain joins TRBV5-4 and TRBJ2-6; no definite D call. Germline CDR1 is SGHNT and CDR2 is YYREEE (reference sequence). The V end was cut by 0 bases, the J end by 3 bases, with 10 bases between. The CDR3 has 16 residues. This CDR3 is CASSLDSTGGANVLTF. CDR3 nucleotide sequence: TGTGCCAGCAGCTTGGATTCGACTGGTGGGGCCAACGTCCTGACTTTC.

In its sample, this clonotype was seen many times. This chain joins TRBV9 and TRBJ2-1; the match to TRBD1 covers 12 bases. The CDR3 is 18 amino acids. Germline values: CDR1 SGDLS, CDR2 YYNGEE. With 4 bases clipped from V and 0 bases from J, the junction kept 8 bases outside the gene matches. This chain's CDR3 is CASSLGQGAISSYNEQFF. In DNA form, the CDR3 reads TGTGCCAGCAGCCTGGGACAGGGGGCGATATCCTCCTACAATGAGCAGTTCTTC.

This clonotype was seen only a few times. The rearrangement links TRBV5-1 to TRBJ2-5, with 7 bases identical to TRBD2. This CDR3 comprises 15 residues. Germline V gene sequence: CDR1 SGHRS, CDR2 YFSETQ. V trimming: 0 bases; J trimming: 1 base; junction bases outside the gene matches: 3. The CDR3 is CASSLGDYLQETQYF. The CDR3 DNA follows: TGCGCCAGCAGCTTGGGGGACTACCTCCAAGAGACCCAGTACTTC.

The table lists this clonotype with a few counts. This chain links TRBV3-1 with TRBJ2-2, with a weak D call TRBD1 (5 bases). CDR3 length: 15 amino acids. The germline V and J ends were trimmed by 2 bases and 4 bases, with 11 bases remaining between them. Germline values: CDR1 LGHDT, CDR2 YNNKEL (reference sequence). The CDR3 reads CASSQFGRATGELFF. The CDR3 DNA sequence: TGTGCCAGCAGCCAATTCGGCAGGGCCACCGGGGAGCTGTTTTTT.

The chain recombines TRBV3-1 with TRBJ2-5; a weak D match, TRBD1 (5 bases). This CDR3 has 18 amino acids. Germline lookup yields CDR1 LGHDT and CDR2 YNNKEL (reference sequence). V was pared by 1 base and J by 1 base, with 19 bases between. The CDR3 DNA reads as TGTGCCAGCAGCCAAGCAAACAGGTTCGGGCCTTCCCAAGAGACCCAGTACTTC. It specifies CASSQANRFGPSQETQYF.

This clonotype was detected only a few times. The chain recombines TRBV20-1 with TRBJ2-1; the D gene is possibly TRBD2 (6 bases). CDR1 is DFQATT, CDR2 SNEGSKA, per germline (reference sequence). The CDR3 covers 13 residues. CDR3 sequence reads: CSSPRDSANEQFF. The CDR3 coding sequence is TGCAGCTCACCCAGGGACTCAGCTAATGAGCAGTTCTTC.

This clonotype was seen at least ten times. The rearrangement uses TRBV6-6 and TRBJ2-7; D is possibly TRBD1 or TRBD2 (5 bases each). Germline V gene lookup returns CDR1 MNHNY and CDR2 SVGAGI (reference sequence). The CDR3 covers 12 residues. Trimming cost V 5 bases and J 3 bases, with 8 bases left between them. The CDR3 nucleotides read TGTGCCAGCAGTCGGGACGGCTACGAGCAGTACTTC. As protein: CASSRDGYEQYF.

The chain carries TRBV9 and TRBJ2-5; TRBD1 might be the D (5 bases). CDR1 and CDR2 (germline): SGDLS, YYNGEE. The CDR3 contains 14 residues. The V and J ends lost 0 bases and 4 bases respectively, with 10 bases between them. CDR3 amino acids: CASSVERGPETQYF. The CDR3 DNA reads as TGTGCCAGCAGCGTAGAAAGGGGCCCAGAGACCCAGTACTTC. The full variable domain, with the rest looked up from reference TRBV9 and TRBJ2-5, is DSGVTQTPKHLITATGQRVTLRCSPRSGDLSVYWYQQSLDQGLQFLIQYYNGEERAKGNILERFSAQQFPDLHSELNLSSLELGDSALYFCASSVERGPETQYFGPGTRLLVL.

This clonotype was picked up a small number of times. The CDR3 is CSARVSVSGANVLTF. CDR3 DNA: TGCAGTGCTAGAGTTTCGGTCTCTGGGGCCAACGTCCTGACTTTC. The gene calls are TRBV20-1 and TRBJ2-6; no reliable D call. V shed 1 base and J shed 0 bases, with 7 bases lying between them. The length of the CDR3 is 15 residues. Per the germline V gene, CDR1 is DFQATT and CDR2 is SNEGSKA (reference sequence).

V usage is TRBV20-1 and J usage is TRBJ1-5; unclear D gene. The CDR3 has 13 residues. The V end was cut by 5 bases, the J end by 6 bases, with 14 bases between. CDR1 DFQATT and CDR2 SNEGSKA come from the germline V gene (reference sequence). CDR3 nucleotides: TGCAGTGCTCCGGGCCAGGAGGGTCAGCCCCAGCATTTT. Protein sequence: CSAPGQEGQPQHF.

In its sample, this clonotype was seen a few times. The CDR3 sequence: CASGSPRGNQETQYF. CDR3 bases: TGTGCCAGCGGCAGCCCGCGGGGGAACCAAGAGACCCAGTACTTC. This chain joins TRBV9 and TRBJ2-5; TRBD2 aligns across 7 bases. Germline V CDR1 and CDR2: SGDLS, YYNGEE. Unmatched junction bases numbered 9, after V lost 7 bases and J lost 0 bases. The CDR3 is 15 residues long. The full variable domain, rest sourced from reference TRBV9 and TRBJ2-5, is DSGVTQTPKHLITATGQRVTLRCSPRSGDLSVYWYQQSLDQGLQFLIQYYNGEERAKGNILERFSAQQFPDLHSELNLSSLELGDSALYFCASGSPRGNQETQYFGPGTRLLVL.

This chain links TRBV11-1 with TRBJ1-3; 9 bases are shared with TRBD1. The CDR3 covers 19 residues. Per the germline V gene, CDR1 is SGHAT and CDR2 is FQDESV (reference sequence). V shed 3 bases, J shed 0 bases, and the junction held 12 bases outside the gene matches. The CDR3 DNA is TGTGCCAGCAGCTTCCCCTCCGGGACAGGGTCACTCTCTGGAAACACCATATATTTT. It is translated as CASSFPSGTGSLSGNTIYF.

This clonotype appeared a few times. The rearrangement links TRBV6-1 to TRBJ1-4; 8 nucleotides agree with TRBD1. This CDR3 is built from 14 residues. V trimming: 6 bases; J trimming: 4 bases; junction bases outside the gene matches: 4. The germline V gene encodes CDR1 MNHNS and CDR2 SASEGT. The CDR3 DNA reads TGTGCCAGCAGACCGGGACAGGATAATGAAAAACTGTTTTTT. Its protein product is CASRPGQDNEKLFF.

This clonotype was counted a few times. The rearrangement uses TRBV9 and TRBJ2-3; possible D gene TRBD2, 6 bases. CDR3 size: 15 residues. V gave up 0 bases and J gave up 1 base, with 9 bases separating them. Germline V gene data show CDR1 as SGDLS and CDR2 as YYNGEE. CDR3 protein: CASSVEGEGTDTQYF. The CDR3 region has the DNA TGTGCCAGCAGCGTAGAAGGGGAGGGCACAGATACGCAGTATTTT.

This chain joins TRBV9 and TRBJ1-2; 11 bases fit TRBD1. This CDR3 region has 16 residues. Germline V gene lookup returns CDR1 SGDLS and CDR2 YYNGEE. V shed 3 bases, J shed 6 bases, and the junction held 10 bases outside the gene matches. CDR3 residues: CASSDGQGAKLHGYTF. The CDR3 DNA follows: TGTGCCAGCAGCGATGGACAGGGGGCAAAACTGCATGGCTACACCTTC. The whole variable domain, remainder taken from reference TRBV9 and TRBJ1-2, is DSGVTQTPKHLITATGQRVTLRCSPRSGDLSVYWYQQSLDQGLQFLIQYYNGEERAKGNILERFSAQQFPDLHSELNLSSLELGDSALYFCASSDGQGAKLHGYTFGSGTRLTVV.

DNA of the CDR3: TGTGCCAGCAGCTTGTATCGGGGGGCCGGAGATACGCAGTATTTT. Translating it yields CASSLYRGAGDTQYF. V is TRBV5-4 and J is TRBJ2-3, with D possibly matching TRBD2 (7 bases). The ends were cut back, 1 base at V and 5 bases at J, with 14 bases in the middle. There are 15 residues in the CDR3. The germline V gene encodes CDR1 SGHNT and CDR2 YYREEE (reference sequence). Complete variable domain (other parts from reference TRBV5-4 and TRBJ2-3): ETGVTQSPTHLIKTRGQQVTLRCSSQSGHNTVSWYQQALGQGPQFIFQYYREEENGRGNFPPRFSGLQFPNYSSELNVNALELDDSALYLCASSLYRGAGDTQYFGPGTRLTVL.

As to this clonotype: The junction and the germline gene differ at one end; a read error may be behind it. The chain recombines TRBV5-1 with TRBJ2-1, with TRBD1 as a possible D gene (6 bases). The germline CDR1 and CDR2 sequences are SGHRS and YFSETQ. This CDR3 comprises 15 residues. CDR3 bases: TGCGCCAGCAGCTCTGGACAGCAAGCCTATAATGAGCAGTTCTTC. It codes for CASSSGQQAYNEQFF.

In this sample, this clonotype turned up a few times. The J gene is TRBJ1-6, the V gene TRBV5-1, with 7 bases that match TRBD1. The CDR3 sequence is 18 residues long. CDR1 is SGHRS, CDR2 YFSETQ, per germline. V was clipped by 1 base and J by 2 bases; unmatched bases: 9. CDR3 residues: CASSLPNRGATYNSPLHF. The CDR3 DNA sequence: TGCGCCAGCAGCTTGCCGAACAGGGGTGCCACCTATAATTCACCCCTCCACTTT.

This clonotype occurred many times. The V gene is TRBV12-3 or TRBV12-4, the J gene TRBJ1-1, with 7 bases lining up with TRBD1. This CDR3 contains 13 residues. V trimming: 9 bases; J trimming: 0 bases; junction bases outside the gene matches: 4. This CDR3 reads CASQGQLNTEAFF. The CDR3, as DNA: TGTGCCAGTCAGGGACAGTTGAACACTGAAGCTTTCTTT.

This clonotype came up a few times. CDR3 coding DNA: TGTGCCAGCAGCCAAGGGCTCCATAATCAGCCCCAGCATTTT. Encoded protein: CASSQGLHNQPQHF. V gene TRBV3-1 combines with J gene TRBJ1-5; D is undetermined. The germline V gene encodes CDR1 LGHDT and CDR2 YNNKEL (reference sequence). The ends were cut back, 1 base at V and 4 bases at J, with 8 bases in the middle. The CDR3 loop spans 14 amino acids.

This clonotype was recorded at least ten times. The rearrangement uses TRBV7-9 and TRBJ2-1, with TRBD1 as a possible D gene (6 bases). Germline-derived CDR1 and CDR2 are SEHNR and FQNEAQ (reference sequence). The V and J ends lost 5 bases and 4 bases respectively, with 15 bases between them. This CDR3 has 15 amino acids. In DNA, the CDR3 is TGTGCCAGCAGCCCCCCGGGACACCGATACAATGAGCAGTTCTTC. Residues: CASSPPGHRYNEQFF.

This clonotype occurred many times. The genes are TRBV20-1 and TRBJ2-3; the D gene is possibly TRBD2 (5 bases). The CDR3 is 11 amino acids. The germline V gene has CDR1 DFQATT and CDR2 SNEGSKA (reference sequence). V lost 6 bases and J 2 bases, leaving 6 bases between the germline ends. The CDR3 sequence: CSAAATDTQYF. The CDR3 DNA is TGCAGTGCAGCGGCCACAGATACGCAGTATTTT.

The CDR3 is CATSRDRVSPLHF. The CDR3 coding sequence is TGTGCCACCAGCCGCGACAGGGTTTCACCCCTCCACTTT. The chain employs TRBV15 and TRBJ1-6; TRBD1 matches 7 bases. The CDR3 has 13 amino acids. V was clipped by 5 bases and J by 9 bases; unmatched bases: 4. In germline, CDR1 is LNHNV, CDR2 YYDKDF (reference sequence).

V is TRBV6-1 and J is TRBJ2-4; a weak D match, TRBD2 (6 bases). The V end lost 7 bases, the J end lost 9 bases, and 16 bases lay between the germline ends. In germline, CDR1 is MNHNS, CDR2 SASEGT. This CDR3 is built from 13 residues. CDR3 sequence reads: CASTQGGVGIQYF. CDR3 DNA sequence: TGTGCCAGCACTCAAGGAGGGGTTGGCATTCAGTACTTC.

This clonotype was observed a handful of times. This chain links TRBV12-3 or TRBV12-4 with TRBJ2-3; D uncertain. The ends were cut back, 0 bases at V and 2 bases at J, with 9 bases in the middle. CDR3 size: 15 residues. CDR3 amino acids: CASSLALWSTDTQYF. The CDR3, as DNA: TGTGCCAGCAGTTTAGCCCTCTGGTCCACAGATACGCAGTATTTT.

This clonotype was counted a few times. CDR3 residues: CASSSLNSNQPQHF. The CDR3 coding sequence is TGTGCCAGCAGTTCATTAAATAGCAATCAGCCCCAGCATTTT. The chain has TRBV12-3 or TRBV12-4 and TRBJ1-5; D is undetermined. The CDR3 contains 14 residues. The V end lost 4 bases, the J end lost 0 bases, and 7 bases lay between the germline ends.

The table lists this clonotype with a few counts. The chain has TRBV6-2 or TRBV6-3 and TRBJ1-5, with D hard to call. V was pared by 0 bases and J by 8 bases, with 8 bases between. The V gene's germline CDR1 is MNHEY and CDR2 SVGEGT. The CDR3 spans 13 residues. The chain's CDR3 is CASSYSLKEPQHF. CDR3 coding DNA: TGTGCCAGCAGTTACTCCCTTAAGGAGCCCCAGCATTTT.

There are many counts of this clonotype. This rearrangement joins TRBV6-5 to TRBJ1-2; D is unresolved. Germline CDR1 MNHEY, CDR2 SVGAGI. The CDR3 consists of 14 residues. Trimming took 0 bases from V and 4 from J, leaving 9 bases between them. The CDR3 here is CASSYSGRIYGYTF. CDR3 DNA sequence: TGTGCCAGCAGTTACTCTGGCAGAATCTATGGCTACACCTTC.

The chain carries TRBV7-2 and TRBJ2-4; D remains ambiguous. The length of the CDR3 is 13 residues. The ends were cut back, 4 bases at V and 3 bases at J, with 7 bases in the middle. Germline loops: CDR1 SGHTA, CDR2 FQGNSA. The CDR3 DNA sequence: TGTGCCAGCAGCTCGACAATCAAAAACATTCAGTACTTC. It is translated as CASSSTIKNIQYF.

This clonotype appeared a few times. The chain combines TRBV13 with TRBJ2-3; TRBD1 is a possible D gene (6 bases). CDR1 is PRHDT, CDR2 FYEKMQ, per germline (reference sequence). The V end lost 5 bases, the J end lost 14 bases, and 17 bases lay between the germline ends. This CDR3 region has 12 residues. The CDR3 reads CASSAGQTSPYF. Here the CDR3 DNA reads TGTGCCAGCAGCGCAGGACAGACTTCACCGTATTTT.